Listed here are 29 T cell receptor beta chains from one sample, sequenced in a study of shared clonotypes between healthy human individuals. Assay used: immunoSEQ multiplex PCR; TCRdb lists only in-frame clones, some missing. The sample shows 2 million or so clones, just under 95% of them seen only once. Terminally differentiated effector memory CD45RA+ cells were left out of the naive CD8 fraction, which was CD45RO-negative and positively selected for CCR7. The sequencing input was naive CD8+ T cells sorted from blood. These receptors were collected from a man between 18 and 35 years old in good health.

The V and J genes are TRBV11-2 and TRBJ2-1; 8 bases fit TRBD2. The V segment lost 1 base and the J segment 4 bases; nucleotides outside the gene matches: 6. From germline, CDR1 is SGHAT and CDR2 FQNNGV. The CDR3 spans 16 residues. The CDR3 region has the DNA TGTGCCAGCAGCTTAGGCTCAGCGGGGGTTTACAATGAGCAGTTCTTC. It yields the protein CASSLGSAGVYNEQFF.

The gene calls are TRBV29-1 and TRBJ2-7; D is ambiguous. Trimming took 1 base from V and 1 from J, leaving 8 bases between them. The CDR3 has 13 amino acids. Germline assignment: CDR1 SQVTM and CDR2 ANQGSEA. For the CDR3, the DNA is TGCAGCGTTGAAGTGAGACATTCCTACGAGCAGTACTTC. Its translation: CSVEVRHSYEQYF.

J is TRBJ1-2 and V is TRBV27, with TRBD1 matching over 11 bases. This CDR3 has 14 residues. V trimming: 5 bases; J trimming: 6 bases; junction bases outside the gene matches: 5. CDR1 MNHEY and CDR2 SMNVEV come from the germline V gene (reference sequence). The CDR3 nucleotides are TGTGCCAGCAGTGAAGGACAGGGGGCGAATGGCTACACCTTC. Encoded protein: CASSEGQGANGYTF.

The chain couples TRBV19 to TRBJ1-4, with D possibly TRBD1 on 5 matching bases. Between the trimmed V and J ends, which lost 2 bases and 8 bases, there was a span of 12 bases. The CDR3 is 14 residues long. Germline assignment: CDR1 LNHDA and CDR2 SQIVND (reference sequence). CDR3: CASSIPAGREKLFF. CDR3 nucleotides: TGTGCCAGTAGTATACCGGCAGGGCGGGAAAAACTGTTTTTT.

A note on this clone: Other DNA sequences of this sample code for an identical CDR3. This rearrangement joins TRBV19 to TRBJ2-7; 8 bases are a match to TRBD1. Germline lookup yields CDR1 LNHDA and CDR2 SQIVND (reference sequence). V lost 3 bases to trimming and J lost 4 bases; unmatched junction nucleotides: 2. This CDR3 is 13 amino acids long. The CDR3 DNA reads TGTGCCAGTAGTATCTACAGGGGGTACGAGCAGTACTTC. Its protein product is CASSIYRGYEQYF. Based on the CDR3 plus reference TRBV19 and TRBJ2-7, the full variable domain is DGGITQSPKYLFRKEGQNVTLSCEQNLNHDAMYWYRQDPGQGLRLIYYSQIVNDFQKGDIAEGYSVSREKKESFPLTVTSAQKNPTAFYLCASSIYRGYEQYFGPGTRLTVT.

This clone was observed a single time. V is TRBV13 and J is TRBJ2-5, with 8 bases that match TRBD2. The germline V gene has CDR1 PRHDT and CDR2 FYEKMQ (reference sequence). The CDR3 consists of 16 residues. J was trimmed by 3 bases and V by 5 bases; bases with no gene match: 11. In DNA form, the CDR3 reads TGTGCCAGCAGCGTCGGAGGAGCGGGGGTAGAAGAGACCCAGTACTTC. Translated: CASSVGGAGVEETQYF.

V gene TRBV6-5 combines with J gene TRBJ2-2, with D possibly being TRBD2 (7 bases). CDR1 MNHEY and CDR2 SVGAGI come from the germline V gene. This CDR3 comprises 13 residues. Deletions cut 5 bases from V and 6 bases from J, with 10 bases between. This chain's CDR3 is CASSQGRAGELFF. The CDR3 region has the DNA TGTGCCAGCAGTCAGGGGAGGGCCGGGGAGCTGTTTTTT.

This chain connects TRBV9 to TRBJ1-2; D is undetermined. This CDR3 region has 11 residues. Trimming cost V 3 bases and J 8 bases, with 8 bases left between them. Germline V lookup: CDR1 SGDLS, CDR2 YYNGEE. The CDR3 sequence is CASSDAGGYTF. The DNA for the CDR3 is TGTGCCAGCAGCGATGCGGGAGGCTACACCTTC. Combining the CDR3 with reference TRBV9 and TRBJ1-2 gives the whole variable domain DSGVTQTPKHLITATGQRVTLRCSPRSGDLSVYWYQQSLDQGLQFLIQYYNGEERAKGNILERFSAQQFPDLHSELNLSSLELGDSALYFCASSDAGGYTFGSGTRLTVV.

This clone was recorded only once. The chain carries TRBV19 and TRBJ2-7; 7 bases fit TRBD2. The CDR3 runs to 14 residues. The germline V gene has CDR1 LNHDA and CDR2 SQIVND (reference sequence). With 4 bases clipped from V and 4 bases from J, the junction kept 7 bases outside the gene matches. The CDR3 DNA follows: TGTGCCAGTAGTAGCCCAGGGAGGGTATACGAGCAGTACTTC. Its translation is CASSSPGRVYEQYF. The full variable domain, with the rest looked up from reference TRBV19 and TRBJ2-7, is DGGITQSPKYLFRKEGQNVTLSCEQNLNHDAMYWYRQDPGQGLRLIYYSQIVNDFQKGDIAEGYSVSREKKESFPLTVTSAQKNPTAFYLCASSSPGRVYEQYFGPGTRLTVT.

The chain is built from TRBV19 and TRBJ2-5; 11 nucleotides align to TRBD2. This CDR3 contains 15 residues. CDR1 is LNHDA, CDR2 SQIVND, per germline (reference sequence). Germline trimming cut 4 bases from V and 4 bases from J; bases unmatched to any gene: 5. The CDR3 here is CASSTTSGRSETQYF. CDR3 nucleotides: TGTGCCAGTAGTACCACTAGCGGGAGATCAGAGACCCAGTACTTC.

This clone was seen once. V and J are TRBV9 and TRBJ2-1, with D uncertain. The CDR3 has 16 amino acids. The germline V gene has CDR1 SGDLS and CDR2 YYNGEE. V was pared by 0 bases and J by 7 bases, with 17 bases between. The CDR3 reads CASSVEAGGTWNEQFF. CDR3 bases: TGTGCCAGCAGCGTAGAGGCTGGTGGCACCTGGAATGAGCAGTTCTTC.

The chain recombines TRBV5-6 with TRBJ2-3, with TRBD2 matching over 14 bases. This CDR3 is built from 16 residues. In germline, CDR1 is SGHDT, CDR2 YYEEEE. Trimming removed 4 bases from V and 2 bases from J; junction bases left unmatched: 3. CDR3 protein: CASSPGLAGATDTQYF. The CDR3 nucleotides are TGTGCCAGCAGCCCGGGACTAGCGGGGGCCACAGATACGCAGTATTTT. Full variable domain (rest looked up from reference TRBV5-6 and TRBJ2-3): DAGVTQSPTHLIKTRGQQVTLRCSPKSGHDTVSWYQQALGQGPQFIFQYYEEEERQRGNFPDRFSGHQFPNYSSELNVNALLLGDSALYLCASSPGLAGATDTQYFGPGTRLTVL.

The chain joins TRBV7-9 to TRBJ1-2, with D unresolved. V lost 5 bases to trimming and J lost 8 bases, with 12 bases between them. The CDR3 length is 12 residues. Germline CDR1 is SEHNR and CDR2 is FQNEAQ (reference sequence). CDR3 amino acids: CASSLDRVGYTF. DNA of the CDR3: TGTGCCAGCAGCCTAGACCGGGTGGGCTACACCTTC.

The chain recombines TRBV7-2 with TRBJ2-5, with 12 nucleotides matching TRBD2. Germline V lookup: CDR1 SGHTA, CDR2 FQGNSA. The CDR3 runs 19 residues. The ends lost 0 bases at V and 1 base at J; junction bases unmatched: 9. In DNA form, the CDR3 reads TGTGCCAGCAGCTTAGCCCCCATACTAGCGGGGGGCACCCAAGAGACCCAGTACTTC. It yields the protein CASSLAPILAGGTQETQYF.

The chain recombines TRBV18 with TRBJ2-7, with D possibly called TRBD1 or TRBD2 (5 bases each). V lost 2 bases and J lost 1, with 15 bases in between. This CDR3 contains 16 residues. CDR1 is KGHSH, CDR2 LQKENI, per germline. The CDR3 sequence: CASSPGMGDGSYEQYF. The DNA for the CDR3 is TGTGCCAGCTCACCAGGAATGGGGGATGGGTCCTACGAGCAGTACTTC.

The chain uses TRBV6-5 and TRBJ1-1; the D gene is possibly TRBD1 (5 bases). V was clipped by 10 bases and J by 5 bases, with 17 bases between them. CDR3 size: 13 residues. CDR1 is MNHEY, CDR2 SVGAGI, per germline. CDR3 amino acids: CATSGGEGTEAFF. CDR3 DNA: TGTGCCACCTCCGGGGGTGAGGGAACTGAAGCTTTCTTT.

This clone was recorded once. The same CDR3 arises from other DNA sequences in this sample as well. The CDR3 protein is CASSYSTGGGTEAFF. Written as DNA, the CDR3 is TGTGCCAGCAGTTACTCGACAGGGGGCGGCACTGAAGCTTTCTTT. The genes are TRBV6-5 and TRBJ1-1, with 10 bases fitting TRBD1. With V trimmed by 0 bases and J by 4 bases, 2 bases remained unmatched. This CDR3 is 15 amino acids long. Looked up from germline, CDR1 is MNHEY and CDR2 is SVGAGI.

The chain has TRBV5-6 and TRBJ2-3; D not certain. The CDR3 totals 12 residues. V lost 4 bases and J lost 4, with 7 bases in between. Germline V gene lookup returns CDR1 SGHDT and CDR2 YYEEEE. CDR3 sequence (DNA): TGTGCCAGCAGCCATGAAGCAGATACGCAGTATTTT. Translation gives CASSHEADTQYF. Together with reference TRBV5-6 and TRBJ2-3, the CDR3 gives the full variable domain: DAGVTQSPTHLIKTRGQQVTLRCSPKSGHDTVSWYQQALGQGPQFIFQYYEEEERQRGNFPDRFSGHQFPNYSSELNVNALLLGDSALYLCASSHEADTQYFGPGTRLTVL.

V and J are TRBV5-5 and TRBJ2-5; D is perhaps TRBD2 (5 bases). With 0 bases removed from V and 5 bases from J, the gap between germline ends came to 11 bases. From germline, CDR1 is SGHKS and CDR2 YYEKEE (reference sequence). This CDR3 is built from 14 residues. The CDR3 loop reads CASSLVEGGETQYF. The CDR3 region has the DNA TGTGCCAGCAGCTTGGTAGAGGGTGGGGAGACCCAGTACTTC. The full variable domain, in which reference TRBV5-5 and TRBJ2-5 provide the parts outside the CDR3, is DAGVTQSPTHLIKTRGQQVTLRCSPISGHKSVSWYQQVLGQGPQFIFQYYEKEERGRGNFPDRFSARQFPNYSSELNVNALLLGDSALYLCASSLVEGGETQYFGPGTRLLVL.

This sequence joins TRBV11-2 and TRBJ1-1, with D maybe TRBD1 (5 bases). Germline assignment: CDR1 SGHAT and CDR2 FQNNGV. The V and J ends lost 6 bases and 6 bases respectively, with 8 bases between them. There are 11 residues in the CDR3. The CDR3 coding sequence is TGTGCCAGCAGTTCGGGACCTGAAGCTTTCTTT. This sequence encodes CASSSGPEAFF. Full variable domain (outside the CDR3, taken from reference TRBV11-2 and TRBJ1-1): EAGVAQSPRYKIIEKRQSVAFWCNPISGHATLYWYQQILGQGPKLLIQFQNNGVVDDSQLPKDRFSAERLKGVDSTLKIQPAKLEDSAVYLCASSSGPEAFFGQGTRLTVV.

This chain links TRBV9 with TRBJ1-2, with 7 bases identical to TRBD1. The J segment lost 0 bases and the V segment lost 4 bases, leaving 12 bases of the junction unmatched. The CDR3 length is 17 residues. Germline V lookup: CDR1 SGDLS, CDR2 YYNGEE. The CDR3 loop is CASSPRQGPGTNYGYTF. For the CDR3, the DNA is TGTGCCAGCAGCCCACGACAGGGCCCGGGGACTAACTATGGCTACACCTTC.

This chain links TRBV7-2 with TRBJ1-5; possible D gene TRBD1, 5 bases. The CDR3 covers 18 residues. The ends were cut back, 0 bases at V and 3 bases at J, with 18 bases in the middle. Germline V gene lookup returns CDR1 SGHTA and CDR2 FQGNSA. This chain's CDR3 is CASSLALGQGQINQPQHF. CDR3 nucleotide sequence: TGTGCCAGCAGCTTAGCTTTAGGGCAGGGCCAGATCAATCAGCCCCAGCATTTT.

This chain uses TRBV4-1 with TRBJ2-5; 9 nucleotides match TRBD1. This CDR3 is 15 amino acids long. Germline loops: CDR1 MGHRA, CDR2 YSYEKL. V was pared by 0 bases and J by 4 bases, with 3 bases of the junction left unmatched. CDR3 amino acids: CASSQEGTGIETQYF. The CDR3 DNA reads as TGCGCCAGCAGCCAAGAGGGGACAGGGATAGAGACCCAGTACTTC.

The rearrangement links TRBV6-5 to TRBJ2-7, with TRBD2 matching over 8 bases. This CDR3 spans 13 amino acids. Looked up from germline, CDR1 is MNHEY and CDR2 is SVGAGI. J gave up 3 bases and V 6 bases, and 4 bases lay outside the gene matches. This chain's CDR3 is CASSWGLGYEQYF. The CDR3, as DNA: TGTGCCAGCAGCTGGGGACTAGGCTACGAGCAGTACTTC.

The chain couples TRBV5-8 to TRBJ2-1; weak D call: TRBD2 (5 bases). The CDR3 runs 13 residues. Trimming pared 8 bases from V and 5 bases from J, leaving 14 bases between. Per the germline V gene, CDR1 is SGHTS and CDR2 is YDEGEE. CDR3 nucleotide sequence: TGTGCCAGGGAGGTGAGTGCTGACAATGAGCAGTTCTTC. It yields the protein CAREVSADNEQFF.

CDR3 nucleotide sequence: TGCGCCAGCAGCAGCACTCAGGGGGCCGGGTATGGCTACACCTTC. Translated: CASSSTQGAGYGYTF. The chain employs TRBV4-1 and TRBJ1-2; the match to TRBD1 covers 8 bases. The V and J ends lost 5 bases and 5 bases, in that order; junction bases with no gene match: 10. Germline V gene sequence: CDR1 MGHRA, CDR2 YSYEKL. The CDR3 consists of 15 residues.

This clone was detected once. The chain joins TRBV19 to TRBJ1-5, with D perhaps matching TRBD1 (5 bases). CDR1 is LNHDA and CDR2 is SQIVND in the germline V gene (reference sequence). The CDR3 loop spans 16 amino acids. Trimming took off 2 bases at V and 1 base at J, with 12 bases between the two ends. CDR3 DNA: TGTGCCAGTAGTATAAGGACATCCGAGAGCAATCAGCCCCAGCATTTT. This translates into CASSIRTSESNQPQHF.

This rearrangement joins TRBV7-9 to TRBJ2-7, with D tentatively TRBD1 or TRBD2 (5 bases each). The length of the CDR3 is 15 residues. Trimming stripped 4 bases from V and 1 base from J, with 14 bases between. Germline V CDR1 and CDR2: SEHNR, FQNEAQ (reference sequence). The CDR3 DNA reads TGTGCCAGCAGCTCAGACCGGGACGGATCCTACGAGCAGTACTTC. It specifies CASSSDRDGSYEQYF.

The chain combines TRBV23-1 with TRBJ2-7; unclear D gene. TRBV23-1 is noted as an ORF with a role that remains uncertain. The V end lost 2 bases, the J end lost 2 bases, and 10 bases lay between the germline ends. The CDR3 is 14 amino acids. The CDR3 reads CASSQTWMPYEQYF. DNA of the CDR3: TGCGCCAGCAGTCAAACGTGGATGCCCTACGAGCAGTACTTC.